This T cell receptor (beta chain) was observed in a study of T cell responses to AZD1222 COVID-19 vaccine. Regarding the study as a whole: Sampling that yielded the repertoires occurred only after the peak T cell response. Spike-specific TCR depth and breadth grew after two AZD1222 doses. Most donors were white British and more were female, and clonal diversity was possibly underestimated. The reported proportion of spike-specific TCRs targeting unmutated variant regions was nearly half.

The table came from immunoSEQ multiplex PCR; TCRdb's copy has only in-frame clones and leaves some out. The table includes about 270,000 clones, 90% to 95% detected once. V shed 9 bases and J shed 3 bases, with 14 bases lying between them. In germline, CDR1 is MDHEN, CDR2 SYDVKM. This CDR3 has 13 residues. In this sample, this clone turned up a few times. Its antigen is as yet unknown. The material sequenced was peripheral blood, taken 28 days after the second AZD1222 dose. The genes are TRBV28 and TRBJ1-2, with D tentatively TRBD1 (5 bases). This clonotype originated in an adult who received the AZD1222 COVID-19 vaccine. Here the CDR3 reads CASGGGVDYGYTF. CDR3 DNA: TGTGCCAGTGGGGGAGGGGTGGACTATGGCTACACCTTC.